The T cell receptor beta chain under discussion was sequenced for a study of vaccination and CD4 T cells after COVID-19. This clonotype is classed as medium-sized. The target antigen is unknown. The treatment is: roughly 11-day PBMC culture with coronavirus spike peptide pools or control peptides (ViraFEST assay). The Oncomine TCR Beta short-read assay sequenced DNA from cultured CD4+ T cells. From the PCR reads, TCRdb called clonotypes with MiXCR, one entry per CDR3 protein. The data show more than 7,500 distinct CDR3 sequences, roughly 23% seen once. This clonotype was obtained from a human donor with COVID-19. Sequencing used cultured CD4+ T cells from blood.

CDR3 DNA: TGTGCCAGCACCTCGGGAGGTACCATTCATAGCATGAACACTGAAGCTTTCTTT. The encoded protein is CASTSGGTIHSMNTEAFF. The chain employs TRBV27 and TRBJ1-1; D call uncertain. Germline V gene lookup returns CDR1 MNHEY and CDR2 SMNVEV (reference sequence). V was pared by 7 bases and J by 0 bases, with 24 bases between. The CDR3 has 18 amino acids.